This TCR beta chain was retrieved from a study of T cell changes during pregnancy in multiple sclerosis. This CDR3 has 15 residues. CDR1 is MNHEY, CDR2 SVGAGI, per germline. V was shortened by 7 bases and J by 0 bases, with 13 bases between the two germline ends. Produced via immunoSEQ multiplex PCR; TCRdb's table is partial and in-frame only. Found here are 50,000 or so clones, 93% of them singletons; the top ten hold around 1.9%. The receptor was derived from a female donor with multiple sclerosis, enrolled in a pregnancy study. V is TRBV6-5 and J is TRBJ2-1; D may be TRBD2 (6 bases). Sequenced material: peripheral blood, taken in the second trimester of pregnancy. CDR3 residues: CASNPGLVSYNEQFF. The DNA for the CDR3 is TGTGCCAGCAATCCGGGACTCGTCTCCTACAATGAGCAGTTCTTC.